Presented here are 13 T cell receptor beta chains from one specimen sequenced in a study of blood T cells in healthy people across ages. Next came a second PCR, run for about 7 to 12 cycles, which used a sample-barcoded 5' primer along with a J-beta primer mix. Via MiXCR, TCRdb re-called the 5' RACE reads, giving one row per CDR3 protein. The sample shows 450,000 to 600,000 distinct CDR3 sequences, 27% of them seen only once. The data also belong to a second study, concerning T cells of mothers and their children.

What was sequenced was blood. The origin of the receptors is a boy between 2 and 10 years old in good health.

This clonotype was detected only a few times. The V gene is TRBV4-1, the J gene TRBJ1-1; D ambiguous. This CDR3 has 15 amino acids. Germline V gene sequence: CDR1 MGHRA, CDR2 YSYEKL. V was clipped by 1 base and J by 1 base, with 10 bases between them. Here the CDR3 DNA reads TGCGCCAGCAGCCAAGCGACATTGACGAACACTGAAGCTTTCTTT. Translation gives CASSQATLTNTEAFF.

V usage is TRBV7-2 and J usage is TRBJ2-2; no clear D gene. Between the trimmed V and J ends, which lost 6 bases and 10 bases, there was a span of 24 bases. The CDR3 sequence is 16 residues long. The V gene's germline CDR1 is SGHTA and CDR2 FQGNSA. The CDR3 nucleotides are TGTGCCAGCAGTCTTGACCCTGCGGTGTCCTCCGCGGAGCTGTTTTTT. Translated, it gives CASSLDPAVSSAELFF.

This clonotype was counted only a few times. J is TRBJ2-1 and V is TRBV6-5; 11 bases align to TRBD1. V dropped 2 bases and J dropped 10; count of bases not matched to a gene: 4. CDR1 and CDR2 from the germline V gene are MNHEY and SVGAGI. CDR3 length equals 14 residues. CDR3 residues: CASSYGTGGPEQFF. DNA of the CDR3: TGTGCCAGCAGTTACGGGACAGGGGGACCCGAGCAGTTCTTC.

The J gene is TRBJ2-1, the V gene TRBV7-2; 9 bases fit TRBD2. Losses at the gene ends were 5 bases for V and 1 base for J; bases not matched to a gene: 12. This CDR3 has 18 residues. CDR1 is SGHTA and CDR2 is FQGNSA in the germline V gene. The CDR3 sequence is CASSTHGWRGGSYNEQFF. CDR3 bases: TGTGCCAGCAGCACCCACGGTTGGCGGGGGGGATCCTACAATGAGCAGTTCTTC.

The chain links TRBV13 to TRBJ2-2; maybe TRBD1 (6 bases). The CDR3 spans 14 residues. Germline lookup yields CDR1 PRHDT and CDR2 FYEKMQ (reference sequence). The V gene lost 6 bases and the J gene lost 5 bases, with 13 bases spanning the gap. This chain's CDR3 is CASRLTGATGELFF. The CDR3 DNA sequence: TGTGCCAGCAGACTGACAGGAGCGACCGGGGAGCTGTTTTTT.

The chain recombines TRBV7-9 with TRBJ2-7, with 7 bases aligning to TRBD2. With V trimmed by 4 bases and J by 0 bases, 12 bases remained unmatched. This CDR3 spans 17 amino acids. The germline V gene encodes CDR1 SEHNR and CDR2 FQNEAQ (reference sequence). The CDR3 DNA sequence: TGTGCCAGCAGCTCTAATGGGGGAGCGGGGAACTCCTACGAGCAGTACTTC. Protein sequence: CASSSNGGAGNSYEQYF.

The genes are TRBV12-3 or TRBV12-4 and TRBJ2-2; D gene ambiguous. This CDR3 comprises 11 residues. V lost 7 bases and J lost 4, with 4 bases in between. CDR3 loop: CASTLTGELFF. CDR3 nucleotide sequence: TGTGCCAGCACGCTCACCGGGGAGCTGTTTTTT.

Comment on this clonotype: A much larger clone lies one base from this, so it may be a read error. CDR3 nucleotide sequence: TGCAGTGCTTCCCGGGACCACCCCTACGAGCAGTACTTC. As protein: CSASRDHPYEQYF. The chain links TRBV20-1 to TRBJ2-5; possibly TRBD1 or TRBD2 for D (5 bases each). The assigned J gene may be wrong: the sequence end matches TRBJ2-7 better. The CDR3 length is 13 residues. Germline CDR1 DFQATT, CDR2 SNEGSKA (reference sequence).

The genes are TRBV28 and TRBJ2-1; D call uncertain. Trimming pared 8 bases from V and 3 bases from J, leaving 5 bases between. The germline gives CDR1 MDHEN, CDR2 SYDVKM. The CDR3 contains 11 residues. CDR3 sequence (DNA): TGTGCCAGCCAACTCTACAATGAGCAGTTCTTC. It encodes CASQLYNEQFF.

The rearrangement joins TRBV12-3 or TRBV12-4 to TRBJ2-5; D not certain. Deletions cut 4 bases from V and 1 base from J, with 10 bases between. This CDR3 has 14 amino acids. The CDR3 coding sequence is TGTGCCAGCAGTTACCCCGACGCCCAAGAGACCCAGTACTTC. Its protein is CASSYPDAQETQYF.

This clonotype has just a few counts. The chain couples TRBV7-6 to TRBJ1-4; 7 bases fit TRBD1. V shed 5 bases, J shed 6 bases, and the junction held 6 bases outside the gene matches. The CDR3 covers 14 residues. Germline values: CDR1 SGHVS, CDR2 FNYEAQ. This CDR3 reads CASSGGGGYEKLFF. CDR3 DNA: TGTGCCAGCAGCGGAGGGGGCGGATATGAAAAACTGTTTTTT.

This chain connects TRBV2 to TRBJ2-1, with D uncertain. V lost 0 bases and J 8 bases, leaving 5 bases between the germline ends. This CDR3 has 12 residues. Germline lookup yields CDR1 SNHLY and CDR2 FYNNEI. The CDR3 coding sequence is TGTGCCAGCAGTGAAGCGCTTGATGAGCAGTTCTTC. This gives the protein CASSEALDEQFF.

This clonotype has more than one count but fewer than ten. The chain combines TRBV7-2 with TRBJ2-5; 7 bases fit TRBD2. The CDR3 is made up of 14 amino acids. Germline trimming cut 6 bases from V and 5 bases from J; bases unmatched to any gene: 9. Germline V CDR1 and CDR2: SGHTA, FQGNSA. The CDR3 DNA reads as TGTGCCAGCAGTGGTGGGAGGGCCTGGGAGACCCAGTACTTC. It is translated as CASSGGRAWETQYF. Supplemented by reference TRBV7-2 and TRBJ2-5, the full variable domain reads GAGVSQSPSNKVTEKGKDVELRCDPISGHTALYWYRQSLGQGLEFLIYFQGNSAPDKSGLPSDRFSAERTGGSVSTLTIQRTQQEDSAVYLCASSGGRAWETQYFGPGTRLLVL.